The rows below give T cell receptor beta chains drawn from one sample of a study of shared clonotypes between healthy human individuals. Only in-frame clones appear in the TCRdb table, and some are missing; sequencing was by immunoSEQ multiplex PCR. The sample carries 2 million to 3 million clones, around nine tenths recorded once. Sequences were obtained from naive CD4+ T cells sorted from blood. The source of these receptors is a man younger than 35 in good health. Each CDR3 is given with its conserved first and last residue. A D gene is named only where the DNA matches it firmly.

TRBJ2-1,TRBV6-1,NA,CASSEKRLAVYNEQFF
TRBJ2-7,TRBV27,NA,CASSTRGVVNEQYF
TRBJ1-2,TRBV7-2,NA,CASSLGGNYGYTF
TRBJ2-7,TRBV5-1,NA,CASSLGSTGPYEQYF
TRBJ2-7,TRBV6-5,TRBD1,CASSRTGINEQYF
TRBJ2-3,TRBV10-1,NA,CASSESSAPSTDTQYF
TRBJ1-2,TRBV19,NA,CASSFQGWYGYTF
TRBJ2-5,TRBV7-2,NA,CASSAARGRETQYF
TRBJ2-1,TRBV7-9,TRBD2,CASSLAASGSGKDEQFF
TRBJ2-7,TRBV20-1,NA,CSAGRGEQYF
TRBJ1-2,TRBV7-8,NA,CASSLALGSGYGYTF
TRBJ2-3,TRBV5-1,NA,CASSLARDRADTQYF
TRBJ2-3,TRBV6-6,NA,CASTRTDTQYF
TRBJ2-3,TRBV6-1,NA,CASRGPGTDTQYF
TRBJ2-7,TRBV5-6,NA,CASSLPPAEGYEQYF
TRBJ2-3,TRBV30,NA,CAWTGPATDTQYF
TRBJ2-7,TRBV9,NA,CASSVDPGSYEQYF
TRBJ1-2,TRBV19,NA,CASSRSIYGYTF
TRBJ2-6,TRBV11-2,NA,CASSLIRGANVLTF
TRBJ2-7,TRBV18,TRBD2,CASSAELAGGIYEQYF
TRBJ2-4,TRBV28,NA,CASSNRQNIQYF
TRBJ1-2,TRBV19,NA,CASSIGGRKNYGYTF
TRBJ2-3,TRBV9,NA,CASSGGGGHTDTQYF
TRBJ1-2,TRBV9,TRBD1,CASSGGHRGGYTF
TRBJ1-6,TRBV5-4,NA,CASSLTGPNSPLHF
TRBJ1-2,TRBV5-6,NA,CASSFRQGSGGYTF
TRBJ2-2,TRBV5-8,NA,CASSLLGGNTGELFF
TRBJ2-7,TRBV5-1,TRBD1,CASSVDRDEQYF
TRBJ1-1,TRBV5-1,NA,CASSLPAGSNTEAFF
TRBJ1-1,TRBV4-1,NA,CASSQEEQPRTEAFF
TRBJ2-7,TRBV5-4,NA,CASSLASVTSYEQYF
TRBJ2-2,TRBV6-5,NA,CASSYSTGRGHGELFF
TRBJ1-4,TRBV4-2,NA,CASSLLDVSSNEKLFF
TRBJ2-7,TRBV19,NA,CASSIDRGLSYEQYF
TRBJ1-4,TRBV30,NA,CACEADVYEKLFF
TRBJ2-7,TRBV9,TRBD2,CASSVGLAGGPHEQYF
TRBJ2-1,TRBV10-3,NA,CAIRGRVDNEQFF
TRBJ2-1,TRBV10-3,TRBD1,CAIGDRTNEQFF
TRBJ1-2,TRBV9,NA,CASSVATDRLYGYTF
TRBJ2-3,TRBV2,TRBD2,CASRVGLAQSDTQYF
TRBJ2-3,TRBV5-8,NA,CASSLGIRTDTQYF
TRBJ1-3,TRBV11-2,NA,CASSLDLTEGNTIYF
TRBJ2-4,TRBV25-1,TRBD1,CASRDRANIQYF
TRBJ2-2,TRBV7-2,NA,CASSSRLNTGELFF
TRBJ2-1,TRBV4-1,TRBD2,CASSQETPAGTGNEQFF
TRBJ2-6,TRBV19,NA,CASSNPGTNVLTF
TRBJ2-7,TRBV5-1,NA,CASSLAGTDFYEQYF
TRBJ1-1,TRBV21-1,NA,CAPYQQIRDREVGAFF